The 27 T cell receptor beta chains listed next were all sequenced from one sample in a study of blood T cells in healthy people across ages. PCR was performed a second time for about 7 to 11 cycles using a sample-barcoded 5' primer and a J-beta primer mix. TCRdb processed the 5' RACE reads anew with MiXCR; each CDR3 protein has one entry. The data hold about 970,000 distinct CDR3 sequences, with roughly 50% observed a single time. Material for sequencing was blood. These receptors were collected from a woman aged 55-70 years in good health.

The chain carries TRBV6-1 and TRBJ2-6, with D perhaps TRBD2 (7 bases). Trimming removed 4 bases at V and 4 bases at J, with 29 bases between. The CDR3 extends over 21 amino acids. From germline, CDR1 is MNHNS and CDR2 SASEGT. The CDR3 bases are TGTGCCAGCAGTGTGCGTTTAATAGCTGGGGGGGCTCCCCTCGGGGCCAACGTCCTGACTTTC. It encodes CASSVRLIAGGAPLGANVLTF.

This chain joins TRBV20-1 and TRBJ2-5; the D gene is possibly TRBD2 (5 bases). V was cut by 4 bases and J by 11 bases, with 14 bases left in between. The germline V gene has CDR1 DFQATT and CDR2 SNEGSKA (reference sequence). The CDR3 covers 11 residues. The CDR3 DNA reads TGCAGTGCTATTGAGAGGCCGGGGCAGTACTTC. Translating gives CSAIERPGQYF.

The table lists this clonotype with a few counts. A much larger clone differs from this one at a single base, so this may be a read error. J is TRBJ2-6 and V is TRBV27; the D is unclear. Trimming took 6 bases from V and 0 from J, leaving 6 bases between them. Germline V CDR1 and CDR2: MNHEY, SMNVEV (reference sequence). This CDR3 comprises 14 residues. The CDR3 here is CASRANSGANVLTF. The CDR3 DNA sequence: TGTGCCAGCAGAGCGAACTCTGGGGCCAACGTCCTGACTTTC.

This clonotype has a handful of counts. This chain joins TRBV3-1 and TRBJ2-5, with D uncertain. Trimming cost V 8 bases and J 5 bases, with 6 bases left between them. Germline V gives CDR1 LGHDT, CDR2 YNNKEL (reference sequence). The CDR3 is made up of 10 amino acids. The CDR3 protein is CASGMETQYF. The CDR3 region has the DNA TGTGCCAGCGGGATGGAGACCCAGTACTTC.

This clonotype has at least ten counts. The V and J genes are TRBV2 and TRBJ2-7; 10 bases map to TRBD1. The CDR3 is 13 amino acids. The trim removed 6 bases at V and 4 bases at J, leaving 3 bases unmatched. Germline loops: CDR1 SNHLY, CDR2 FYNNEI. The DNA for the CDR3 is TGTGCCAGCAGAGGACAGGGGGGGTACGAGCAGTACTTC. It encodes CASRGQGGYEQYF.

This rearrangement joins TRBV4-3 to TRBJ2-4; 10 nucleotides line up with TRBD2. The end of the DNA aligns better with TRBJ2-7, so the J call may be wrong. There are 17 residues in the CDR3. Germline V gene sequence: CDR1 LGHNA, CDR2 YSLEER. CDR3 DNA sequence: TGCGCCAGCAGCCGTTATGCAGCGGGAGGGGAAGTGTACGAGCAGTACTTC. It translates to CASSRYAAGGEVYEQYF.

This clonotype appeared many times. The chain uses TRBV28 and TRBJ1-1; D gene uncertain. Trimming removed 5 bases at V and 5 bases at J, with 12 bases between. CDR3 length: 13 amino acids. Germline V lookup: CDR1 MDHEN, CDR2 SYDVKM. The CDR3, as DNA: TGTGCCAGCAGTACCTCCCTTGGAACTGAAGCTTTCTTT. Translated: CASSTSLGTEAFF.

V is TRBV12-3 or TRBV12-4 and J is TRBJ2-1, with D perhaps matching TRBD2 (6 bases). Deletions cut 7 bases from V and 4 bases from J, with 20 bases between. The CDR3 length is 16 residues. CDR3 region: CASKKGGWSGYNEQFF. The DNA of the CDR3 is TGTGCCAGCAAAAAGGGTGGCTGGAGCGGGTACAATGAGCAGTTCTTC.

J is TRBJ2-1 and V is TRBV10-3; 15 nucleotides align to TRBD2. The CDR3 has 16 amino acids. Germline V gene data show CDR1 as ENHRY and CDR2 as SYGVKD. The V gene end was trimmed by 6 bases and the J gene end by 5 bases; junction bases not matched to a gene: 5. CDR3 bases: TGTGCCATCAGAGCCGGGACTAGCGGGAGGAACAATGAGCAGTTCTTC. It codes for CAIRAGTSGRNNEQFF.

This chain uses TRBV18 with TRBJ1-2; D perhaps matches TRBD1 (5 bases). V was shortened by 2 bases and J by 4 bases, with 17 bases between the two germline ends. This CDR3 has 16 amino acids. From germline, CDR1 is KGHSH and CDR2 LQKENI. The CDR3 spells CASSPSQGGISYGYTF. The DNA of the CDR3 is TGTGCCAGCTCACCAAGTCAGGGCGGTATAAGCTATGGCTACACCTTC.

This clonotype was seen a few times. This chain uses TRBV20-1 with TRBJ2-3; 9 bases align to TRBD2. The CDR3 runs 16 residues. The germline V gene encodes CDR1 DFQATT and CDR2 SNEGSKA (reference sequence). V lost 1 base and J lost 5; bases outside the gene matches: 10. The CDR3 sequence: CSARAGSSGKVDTQYF. As DNA, the CDR3 is TGCAGTGCTAGAGCGGGGTCTAGCGGGAAGGTAGATACGCAGTATTTT.

V is TRBV9 and J is TRBJ1-6; D is perhaps TRBD1 (5 bases). The CDR3 runs 15 residues. Trimming shortened V by 4 bases and J by 9 bases, and 17 bases separated the two germline ends. The germline V gene encodes CDR1 SGDLS and CDR2 YYNGEE. This CDR3 is CASSTLPAGGSPLHF. In DNA form, the CDR3 reads TGTGCCAGCAGCACCCTCCCGGCGGGGGGTTCACCCCTCCACTTT.

This sequence joins TRBV30 and TRBJ1-2, with 10 bases matching TRBD1. V was clipped by 4 bases and J by 6 bases; unmatched bases: 11. There are 15 residues in the CDR3. Germline V gives CDR1 GTSNPN, CDR2 SVGIG (reference sequence). The CDR3 is CAWTEMTGGINGYTF. Here the CDR3 DNA reads TGTGCCTGGACCGAGATGACAGGGGGCATCAATGGCTACACCTTC.

This chain joins TRBV7-2 and TRBJ1-1; D gene uncertain. Between the trimmed V and J ends, which lost 3 bases and 3 bases, there was a span of 8 bases. The CDR3 length is 13 residues. Germline V lookup: CDR1 SGHTA, CDR2 FQGNSA. The CDR3 region is CASSLLTHTEAFF. In nucleotides, the CDR3 is TGTGCCAGCAGCTTGTTAACACACACTGAAGCTTTCTTT. Full variable domain (outside the CDR3, taken from reference TRBV7-2 and TRBJ1-1): GAGVSQSPSNKVTEKGKDVELRCDPISGHTALYWYRQSLGQGLEFLIYFQGNSAPDKSGLPSDRFSAERTGGSVSTLTIQRTQQEDSAVYLCASSLLTHTEAFFGQGTRLTVV.

This clonotype showed up just a few times. V usage is TRBV4-2 and J usage is TRBJ2-7, with D maybe TRBD1 (5 bases). The germline V gene encodes CDR1 LGHNA and CDR2 YNFKEQ. The CDR3 loop spans 16 amino acids. The V end lost 3 bases, the J end lost 3 bases, and 18 bases lay between the germline ends. The CDR3 DNA is TGTGCCAGCAGCCAGTTGGACACCACAGCCAGCTACGAGCAGTACTTC. This sequence encodes CASSQLDTTASYEQYF.

On this clonotype: The DNA is omitted, as the CDR3 cannot be located on it reliably, and the CDR3 follows TCRdb's listing. The gene calls are TRBV11-2 and TRBJ1-2; whether TRBD1, the table's D call, matches the DNA was not checked. The germline gives CDR1 SGHAT, CDR2 FQNNGV. Both ends counted, the CDR3 spans 24 residues. CDR3 loop: CASSPRGGWDEQFFGPGTNYGYTF.

On this clonotype: Since a much larger clone is just one base distant, this may be a read error. V is TRBV6-5 and J is TRBJ2-5; 11 bases are a match to TRBD2. V shed 5 bases, J shed 4 bases, and the junction held 3 bases outside the gene matches. Germline V lookup: CDR1 MNHEY, CDR2 SVGAGI. The CDR3 length is 14 residues. Here the CDR3 DNA reads TGTGCCAGCAGTGACGGGACTAGCGGAGAGACCCAGTACTTC. The encoded protein is CASSDGTSGETQYF.

The chain links TRBV29-1 to TRBJ2-2; no reliable D call. The V end was cut by 5 bases, the J end by 9 bases, with 13 bases between. Per germline, CDR1 SQVTM and CDR2 ANQGSEA. CDR3 size: 12 residues. CDR3 nucleotides: TGCAGCGTTACTACGTCCCCCCGGGAGCTGTTTTTT. It encodes CSVTTSPRELFF.

The CDR3 region is CASSNRDRGRTEAFF. The CDR3 DNA follows: TGTGCCAGCAGCAATCGGGACAGGGGTCGCACTGAAGCTTTCTTT. The chain uses TRBV7-9 and TRBJ1-1, with 10 bases matching TRBD1. Looked up from germline, CDR1 is SEHNR and CDR2 is FQNEAQ (reference sequence). V lost 5 bases and J lost 4; bases outside the gene matches: 7. The CDR3 length is 15 residues.

The V gene is TRBV4-1, the J gene TRBJ2-5, with a tentative D call TRBD2 (5 bases). CDR3 length: 14 residues. V dropped 1 base and J dropped 11 bases, with 17 bases sitting between them. Germline V gene lookup returns CDR1 MGHRA and CDR2 YSYEKL. In DNA form, the CDR3 reads TGCGCCAGCAGCCAAGGACTAATTTATCGTGGGCAGTACTTC. Protein: CASSQGLIYRGQYF.

In the case of this clonotype: The junction does not match germline at one end; this may be a read error. The chain couples TRBV28 to TRBJ2-1, with a possible D match to TRBD1 (5 bases). The CDR3 totals 14 residues. Per the germline V gene, CDR1 is MDHEN and CDR2 is SYDVKM. The CDR3 reads CASRQPKRGNEQFF. The CDR3 DNA follows: TGCGCCAGCAGACAACCTAAAAGGGGTAATGAGCAGTTCTTC.

The table lists this clonotype with a few counts. The rearrangement joins TRBV4-3 to TRBJ2-1, with D possibly matching TRBD2 (5 bases). Germline V lookup: CDR1 LGHNA, CDR2 YSLEER. V was trimmed by 4 bases and J by 4 bases, leaving 14 bases between them. The CDR3 runs to 15 residues. The CDR3 coding sequence is TGCGCCAGCAGCCTAATGGCGAGGGTTTACAATGAGCAGTTCTTC. This encodes CASSLMARVYNEQFF.

V and J are TRBV4-1 and TRBJ2-7; 9 bases match TRBD1. The germline gives CDR1 MGHRA, CDR2 YSYEKL. V shed 6 bases, J shed 7 bases, and the junction held 13 bases outside the gene matches. CDR3 length: 15 residues. The CDR3 sequence: CASRPRQGVGPEQYF. The CDR3 nucleotides are TGCGCCAGCAGACCTCGACAGGGGGTTGGGCCGGAGCAGTACTTC.

This clonotype appeared a few times. V usage is TRBV12-3 or TRBV12-4 and J usage is TRBJ2-6; 9 nucleotides match TRBD1. The CDR3 has 16 residues. V gave up 5 bases and J gave up 6 bases; unmatched junction bases: 8. CDR3 DNA sequence: TGTGCCAGCAGTCGGGACAGGGTTGCTGAGGCCAACGTCCTGACTTTC. Residues: CASSRDRVAEANVLTF.

The chain is built from TRBV20-1 and TRBJ2-1, with 9 bases that match TRBD1. The junction had 9 bases not matched to a gene; V was cut back by 6 bases and J by 6 bases. Germline CDR1 DFQATT, CDR2 SNEGSKA (reference sequence). The CDR3 is made up of 14 amino acids. CDR3 nucleotide sequence: TGCAGTGCCCCCCAGGGACAGGGACGCAATGAGCAGTTCTTC. Translated: CSAPQGQGRNEQFF.

This clonotype appeared many times. The chain carries TRBV11-2 and TRBJ2-7, with 9 bases matching TRBD1. Germline V lookup: CDR1 SGHAT, CDR2 FQNNGV. After removal of 8 bases from V and 3 bases from J, the junction contained 8 bases not matched to a gene. This CDR3 is 14 amino acids long. The CDR3 spells CASAPGTGLYEQYF. The DNA for the CDR3 is TGTGCCAGCGCTCCTGGGACAGGGCTCTACGAGCAGTACTTC.

The table lists this clonotype with a few counts. This chain joins TRBV7-3 and TRBJ2-5; 9 bases align to TRBD1. TRBJ2-7 explains the end of the DNA better; the J call may be wrong. The CDR3 contains 16 residues. Germline assignment: CDR1 SGHTA and CDR2 FQGTGA. This CDR3 is CASSVSGTGSFHEQYF. CDR3 bases: TGTGCCAGCAGCGTCTCCGGGACAGGGAGTTTCCACGAGCAGTACTTC.